This is a list of T cell receptor beta chains from one sample in a study of T cell responses to AZD1222 COVID-19 vaccine. Sequencing used immunoSEQ multiplex PCR; TCRdb keeps in-frame clones, though not all of them. The table includes under 300,000 clones, more than 85% detected once. The sequenced sample was peripheral blood, obtained on day 0 of AZD1222 vaccination. These receptor sequences come from an adult in good health. Each CDR3 is given with its conserved first and last residue. D genes are given only for firm matches. Clone size is shown for a subset of rows, as once, few, many or a class of expanded clone.

18,TRBJ1-6,TRBV9,.,.,CASSPGTGLDPYNSPLHF,TGTGCCAGCAGCCCTGGAACAGGGTTGGATCCCTATAATTCACCCCTCCACTTT
13,TRBJ2-7,TRBV6-5,.,.,CASSYDRTYEQYF,TGTGCCAGCAGTTACGACCGAACCTACGAGCAGTACTTC
12,TRBJ2-7,TRBV15,.,.,CATSRDRAEQYF,TGTGCCACCAGCAGAGATCGCGCCGAGCAGTACTTC
14,TRBJ2-7,TRBV19,.,TRBD1,CASRAGTGAYEQYF,TGTGCCAGTAGAGCCGGGACAGGGGCCTACGAGCAGTACTTC
15,TRBJ2-1,TRBV5-1,.,.,CASSLVGPHYNEQFF,TGCGCCAGCAGCTTGGTGGGGCCGCACTACAATGAGCAGTTCTTC
19,TRBJ2-2,TRBV7-9,.,TRBD2,CASSPRGGRGPGNTGELFF,TGTGCCAGCTCCCCGCGCGGCGGGAGGGGACCAGGGAACACCGGGGAGCTGTTTTTT
12,TRBJ2-7,TRBV7-6,.,.,CASSLYSYEQYF,TGTGCCAGCAGCTTATACTCCTACGAGCAGTACTTC
13,TRBJ1-1,TRBV29-1,.,.,CSADRGVNTEAFF,TGCAGCGCAGACCGGGGGGTGAACACTGAAGCTTTCTTT
15,TRBJ1-5,TRBV4-2,.,.,CASSQSVGVAQPQHF,TGTGCCAGCAGCCAAAGCGTGGGTGTCGCTCAGCCCCAGCATTTT
15,TRBJ2-1,TRBV6-5,.,TRBD1,CASSPLGTGSYEQFF,TGTGCCAGCAGCCCCCTGGGGACAGGGTCCTATGAGCAGTTCTTC
13,TRBJ2-7,TRBV9,.,.,CASSSKGTYEQYF,TGTGCCAGCAGCTCAAAAGGTACCTACGAGCAGTACTTC
13,TRBJ1-1,TRBV27,once,.,CASRDRPNTEAFF,TGTGCCAGTCGGGACCGACCGAACACTGAAGCTTTCTTT
12,TRBJ2-3,TRBV2,.,.,CASSGTGDTQYF,TGTGCCAGCAGTGGGACGGGAGATACGCAGTATTTT
15,TRBJ2-5,TRBV19,once,.,CASSISPTVKETQYF,TGTGCCAGTAGTATTTCCCCTACAGTGAAAGAGACCCAGTACTTC
15,TRBJ1-1,TRBV9,.,.,CASSPGHRRNTEAFF,TGTGCCAGCAGCCCCGGGCACAGGCGGAACACTGAAGCTTTCTTT
12,TRBJ1-2,TRBV7-2,.,.,CASSLAHYGYTF,TGTGCCAGCAGCTTAGCCCACTATGGCTACACCTTC
13,TRBJ1-4,TRBV2,.,.,CASTGRNNEKLFF,TGTGCCAGCACCGGACGGAATAATGAAAAACTGTTTTTT
14,TRBJ1-1,TRBV5-4,.,.,CASSLVGPNTEAFF,TGTGCCAGCAGCTTGGTAGGGCCTAACACTGAAGCTTTCTTT
16,TRBJ1-5,TRBV11-1,.,.,CASSFPGGASNQPQHF,TGTGCCAGCAGCTTCCCGGGGGGCGCGAGCAATCAGCCCCAGCATTTT
14,TRBJ2-5,TRBV7-9,.,.,CASSLERAQETQYF,TGTGCCAGCAGCTTAGAGAGGGCCCAAGAGACCCAGTACTTC
14,TRBJ2-3,TRBV6-5,.,.,CASSWDGSTDTQYF,TGTGCCAGCAGTTGGGACGGTAGCACAGATACGCAGTATTTT
14,TRBJ2-7,TRBV18,.,TRBD1,CASKGDRGSYEQYF,TGTGCCAGCAAAGGGGACAGGGGTTCCTACGAGCAGTACTTC
15,TRBJ2-2,TRBV10-3,.,.,CAISDNRDNTGELFF,TGTGCCATCAGTGATAACAGGGACAACACCGGGGAGCTGTTTTTT
14,TRBJ1-2,TRBV2,.,.,CASTGDSRLYGYTF,TGTGCCAGCACCGGGGACTCGAGACTCTATGGCTACACCTTC